The 25 T cell receptor beta chains in this list originate from one sample, sequenced in a study of Ad26.COV2.S vaccination and SARS-CoV-2 variants. Measured with immunoSEQ multiplex PCR; TCRdb has only the in-frame clones, and not every one. Of about 6,800 clones in the sample, roughly 84% were seen once. The sample was peripheral blood, taken after recovery from COVID-19. These TCRs come from a human donor who had recovered from COVID-19.

The chain combines TRBV11-2 with TRBJ1-1, with D hard to call. The CDR3 extends over 18 amino acids. Germline V gene data show CDR1 as SGHAT and CDR2 as FQNNGV. Trimming removed 3 bases at V and 0 bases at J, with 20 bases between. The CDR3: CASSFPREFPVLNTEAFF. CDR3 DNA sequence: TGTGCCAGCAGCTTCCCCCGGGAGTTTCCAGTCCTGAACACTGAAGCTTTCTTT. The full variable domain, with the rest looked up from reference TRBV11-2 and TRBJ1-1, is EAGVAQSPRYKIIEKRQSVAFWCNPISGHATLYWYQQILGQGPKLLIQFQNNGVVDDSQLPKDRFSAERLKGVDSTLKIQPAKLEDSAVYLCASSFPREFPVLNTEAFFGQGTRLTVV.

The gene calls are TRBV28 and TRBJ2-7; TRBD2 agrees at 10 bases. V lost 0 bases, J lost 3 bases, and 2 bases stayed unmatched. CDR3 size: 15 residues. Per germline, CDR1 MDHEN and CDR2 SYDVKM. CDR3 DNA: TGTGCCAGCAGTTTATGGGCTAGCGGGGGCTACGAGCAGTACTTC. Its translation is CASSLWASGGYEQYF.

This clone was detected only once. The rearrangement links TRBV4-2 to TRBJ2-2, with unresolved D. The length of the CDR3 is 15 residues. Germline V gives CDR1 LGHNA, CDR2 YNFKEQ. Trimming stripped 1 base from V and 0 bases from J, with 6 bases between. This CDR3 reads CASSQAGSNTGELFF. CDR3 sequence (DNA): TGTGCCAGCAGCCAAGCTGGTTCGAACACCGGGGAGCTGTTTTTT.

The chain couples TRBV6-6 to TRBJ1-5; perhaps TRBD1 as D (6 bases). This CDR3 comprises 14 residues. The V gene lost 2 bases and the J gene lost 7 bases, with 12 bases spanning the gap. Germline CDR1 is MNHNY and CDR2 is SVGAGI (reference sequence). The DNA of the CDR3 is TGTGCCAGCAGTTACGGAGGGGGAGGGCAGCCCCAGCATTTT. Protein product: CASSYGGGGQPQHF.

The V call is TRBV7-6, the J call TRBJ2-1; 10 bases align to TRBD2. CDR3 length equals 16 residues. Trimming took 5 bases from V and 4 from J; bases not matched to a gene: 8. Germline values: CDR1 SGHVS, CDR2 FNYEAQ. DNA for the CDR3: TGTGCCAGCAGCAGACTCCTAGCGGGAGTTTACAATGAGCAGTTCTTC. Translation gives CASSRLLAGVYNEQFF. The entire variable domain, with the rest obtained from reference TRBV7-6 and TRBJ2-1, is as follows: GAGVSQSPRYKVTKRGQDVALRCDPISGHVSLYWYRQALGQGPEFLTYFNYEAQQDKSGLPNDRFSAERPEGSISTLTIQRTEQRDSAMYRCASSRLLAGVYNEQFFGPGTRLTVL.

The chain links TRBV14 to TRBJ2-5; 8 bases match TRBD1. In germline, CDR1 is SGHDN, CDR2 FVKESK. The CDR3 has 16 residues. The ends lost 4 bases at V and 2 bases at J; junction bases unmatched: 9. The CDR3 loop is CASSPGQGTRQETQYF. CDR3 bases: TGTGCCAGCAGCCCCGGACAGGGAACACGACAAGAGACCCAGTACTTC.

The chain combines TRBV5-4 with TRBJ1-1, with D perhaps TRBD1 (5 bases). Germline loops: CDR1 SGHNT, CDR2 YYREEE (reference sequence). V was pared by 3 bases and J by 0 bases, with 15 bases between. This CDR3 region has 16 residues. CDR3 sequence (DNA): TGTGCCAGCAGCTCTGGGGCAGGGATGGTGAACACTGAAGCTTTCTTT. Its protein product is CASSSGAGMVNTEAFF. Complete variable domain (other parts from reference TRBV5-4 and TRBJ1-1): ETGVTQSPTHLIKTRGQQVTLRCSSQSGHNTVSWYQQALGQGPQFIFQYYREEENGRGNFPPRFSGLQFPNYSSELNVNALELDDSALYLCASSSGAGMVNTEAFFGQGTRLTVV.

This chain links TRBV19 with TRBJ1-1; TRBD1 aligns across 8 bases. The germline CDR1 and CDR2 sequences are LNHDA and SQIVND (reference sequence). After removal of 5 bases from V and 3 bases from J, the junction contained 8 bases not matched to a gene. The length of the CDR3 is 15 residues. The CDR3 loop is CASSLNPTGDTEAFF. Written as DNA, the CDR3 is TGTGCCAGTAGTTTAAACCCGACAGGGGACACTGAAGCTTTCTTT.

V usage is TRBV5-5 and J usage is TRBJ1-1; TRBD1 matches 8 bases. Germline V gene sequence: CDR1 SGHKS, CDR2 YYEKEE (reference sequence). After removal of 6 bases from V and 0 bases from J, the junction contained 13 bases not matched to a gene. The CDR3 totals 17 residues. The CDR3 reads CASITLPRQGLNTEAFF. CDR3 in DNA: TGTGCCAGCATCACGCTCCCCAGACAGGGGTTGAACACTGAAGCTTTCTTT.

The V gene is TRBV6-2 or TRBV6-3, the J gene TRBJ2-7, with unresolved D. Germline CDR1 and CDR2: MNHEY and SVGEGT. With 2 bases removed from V and 0 bases from J, the gap between germline ends came to 2 bases. There are 12 residues in the CDR3. The CDR3 DNA reads TGTGCCAGCAGTTACGTCTCCTACGAGCAGTACTTC. It translates to CASSYVSYEQYF.

The rearrangement joins TRBV28 to TRBJ2-6, with TRBD2 as a possible D gene (5 bases). The ends were cut back, 4 bases at V and 4 bases at J, with 14 bases in the middle. The CDR3 spans 16 residues. Looked up from germline, CDR1 is MDHEN and CDR2 is SYDVKM. The CDR3 DNA reads as TGTGCCAGCAGTTCGGCGGGCGCCTTCGGGGCCAACGTCCTGACTTTC. Its translation: CASSSAGAFGANVLTF.

The genes are TRBV19 and TRBJ2-6; 8 bases line up with TRBD1. Per the germline V gene, CDR1 is LNHDA and CDR2 is SQIVND (reference sequence). Unmatched junction bases numbered 8, after V lost 4 bases and J lost 0 bases. The CDR3 has 18 residues. DNA of the CDR3: TGTGCCAGTAGTAACAGGGGGTCCCCAAACTCTGGGGCCAACGTCCTGACTTTC. Protein sequence: CASSNRGSPNSGANVLTF.

V usage is TRBV4-1 and J usage is TRBJ1-1; D is possibly TRBD1 (6 bases). With 6 bases removed from V and 0 bases from J, the gap between germline ends came to 11 bases. The length of the CDR3 is 14 residues. Looked up from germline, CDR1 is MGHRA and CDR2 is YSYEKL. DNA for the CDR3: TGCGCCAGCAGACAGGGACTCTTGAACACTGAAGCTTTCTTT. Translation: CASRQGLLNTEAFF.

The rearrangement uses TRBV11-3 and TRBJ2-3; D may be TRBD2 (5 bases). The CDR3 has 17 residues. Trimming removed 4 bases from V and 6 bases from J, with 23 bases in between. Looked up from germline, CDR1 is SGHNT and CDR2 is YENEEA. DNA of the CDR3: TGTGCCAGCAGCTCGACCGCTTTGGGGAGATACCAGGATACGCAGTATTTT. Protein: CASSSTALGRYQDTQYF. The whole variable domain, remainder taken from reference TRBV11-3 and TRBJ2-3, is EAGVVQSPRYKIIEKKQPVAFWCNPISGHNTLYWYLQNLGQGPELLIRYENEEAVDDSQLPKDRFSAERLKGVDSTLKIQPAELGDSAVYLCASSSTALGRYQDTQYFGPGTRLTVL.

The chain employs TRBV23-1 and TRBJ1-3; D is unresolved. TRBV23-1 is an ORF; its function is uncertain. The V end lost 0 bases, the J end lost 2 bases, and 8 bases lay between the germline ends. This CDR3 comprises 15 residues. In DNA, the CDR3 is TGCGCCAGCAGTCAATCAAATAGGGCTGGAAACACCATATATTTT. Amino acids: CASSQSNRAGNTIYF.

V gene TRBV3-1 (or the pseudogene TRBV3-2) combines with J gene TRBJ2-3, with 7 bases fitting TRBD2. Looked up from germline, CDR1 is LGHDT and CDR2 is YNNKEL (reference sequence). The junction had 3 bases not matched to a gene; V was cut back by 3 bases and J by 6 bases. The CDR3 consists of 13 residues. The CDR3: CASSQWTRDTQYF. In nucleotides, the CDR3 is TGTGCCAGCAGCCAGTGGACTAGGGATACGCAGTATTTT.

CDR3 sequence: CASSSNNRGSEQFF. In DNA, the CDR3 is TGTGCCAGCAGTTCTAATAACAGGGGATCCGAGCAGTTCTTC. V usage is TRBV6-2 or TRBV6-3 and J usage is TRBJ2-1; TRBD1 matches 7 bases. Per germline, CDR1 MNHEY and CDR2 SVGEGT. The CDR3 is 14 residues long. V shed 4 bases and J 10 bases; nucleotides not matched to a gene: 10.

This clone came up once. This chain joins TRBV10-3 and TRBJ2-1; D uncertain. This CDR3 is built from 11 residues. The V and J ends lost 6 bases and 10 bases respectively, with 10 bases between them. CDR1 and CDR2 from the germline V gene are ENHRY and SYGVKD. Written as DNA, the CDR3 is TGTGCCATCAGCAGACTTGGCGAGCAGTTCTTC. Its protein is CAISRLGEQFF.

In its sample, this clone was seen once. A read error may produce the germline difference seen at one junction end. This chain connects TRBV10-2 to TRBJ1-1, with D unresolved. Germline V lookup: CDR1 WSHSY, CDR2 SAAADI. The CDR3 has 13 amino acids. CDR3 DNA sequence: TGCGCCAGCAGCGAGTTGGGAGGAACTGAAGCTTTCTTT. The encoded protein is CASSELGGTEAFF.

The J gene is TRBJ1-2, the V gene TRBV15; 9 nucleotides align to TRBD1. Germline loops: CDR1 LNHNV, CDR2 YYDKDF (reference sequence). V was pared by 8 bases and J by 3 bases, with 4 bases of the junction left unmatched. The CDR3 is 13 residues long. CDR3 protein: CATSGQGHYGYTF. The CDR3 nucleotides are TGTGCCACCTCAGGACAGGGGCACTATGGCTACACCTTC.

The chain couples TRBV11-2 to TRBJ2-5; TRBD2 matches at 7 bases. This CDR3 is 12 amino acids long. V gave up 4 bases and J gave up 4 bases; unmatched junction bases: 0. The germline V gene encodes CDR1 SGHAT and CDR2 FQNNGV. The CDR3 nucleotides read TGTGCCAGCAGCTGGGGGGGAGAGACCCAGTACTTC. Amino acid sequence: CASSWGGETQYF.

The chain couples TRBV7-2 to TRBJ2-6, with D possibly being TRBD1 or TRBD2 (5 bases each). Trimming shortened V by 6 bases and J by 0 bases, and 9 bases separated the two germline ends. The CDR3 consists of 15 residues. In germline, CDR1 is SGHTA, CDR2 FQGNSA. CDR3 protein: CASRPRGSGANVLTF. The CDR3 nucleotides read TGTGCCAGCAGGCCGAGGGGCTCTGGGGCCAACGTCCTGACTTTC.

The rearrangement joins TRBV4-3 to TRBJ2-3; tentatively, D is TRBD1 or TRBD2 (5 bases each). This CDR3 comprises 16 residues. Germline V gene sequence: CDR1 LGHNA, CDR2 YSLEER. V shed 0 bases and J shed 6 bases, with 16 bases lying between them. The CDR3 region is CASSQDPGRTVDTQYF. The CDR3 region has the DNA TGCGCCAGCAGCCAAGATCCGGGACGGACGGTCGATACGCAGTATTTT.

The gene calls are TRBV7-6 and TRBJ2-1, with 13 positions matching TRBD2. From germline, CDR1 is SGHVS and CDR2 FNYEAQ. CDR3 length equals 16 residues. Germline trimming cut 5 bases from V and 7 bases from J; bases unmatched to any gene: 8. The CDR3 loop is CASSPGTSGKGNEQFF. The DNA for the CDR3 is TGTGCCAGCAGCCCCGGGACTAGCGGGAAAGGGAATGAGCAGTTCTTC.

J is TRBJ2-1 and V is TRBV24-1, with TRBD1 identical over 7 bases. The CDR3 contains 14 residues. Germline V lookup: CDR1 KGHDR, CDR2 SFDVKD. J gave up 5 bases and V 5 bases, and 5 bases lay outside the gene matches. The DNA of the CDR3 is TGTGCCACCAGTGGGGCAGGGGGTAACAATGAGCAGTTCTTC. Protein: CATSGAGGNNEQFF.